This TCR beta chain was observed in a study of Graves' ophthalmopathy and Graves' hyperthyroidism. Ten or more counts support this clonotype. Amplification from RNA transcripts yielded the TCR beta CDR3 regions. HTBI primers served in a first-round RT-PCR, which a second-round multiplex PCR followed. TCRdb recomputed calls from the multiplex PCR reads with MiXCR, one row per CDR3 protein. The sample includes about 400,000 distinct CDR3 sequences, 15% of them seen just once. Source material: peripheral blood. The clonotype was recovered from a young woman with stable Graves' hyperthyroidism.

CDR3 residues: CASIDGSTPNTEAFF. In DNA, the CDR3 is TGTGCCAGCATCGACGGATCAACTCCTAACACTGAAGCTTTCTTT. This sequence joins TRBV7-9 and TRBJ1-1; D ambiguous. Trimming removed 7 bases from V and 2 bases from J, with 17 bases in between. There are 15 residues in the CDR3. Germline assignment: CDR1 SEHNR and CDR2 FQNEAQ (reference sequence).